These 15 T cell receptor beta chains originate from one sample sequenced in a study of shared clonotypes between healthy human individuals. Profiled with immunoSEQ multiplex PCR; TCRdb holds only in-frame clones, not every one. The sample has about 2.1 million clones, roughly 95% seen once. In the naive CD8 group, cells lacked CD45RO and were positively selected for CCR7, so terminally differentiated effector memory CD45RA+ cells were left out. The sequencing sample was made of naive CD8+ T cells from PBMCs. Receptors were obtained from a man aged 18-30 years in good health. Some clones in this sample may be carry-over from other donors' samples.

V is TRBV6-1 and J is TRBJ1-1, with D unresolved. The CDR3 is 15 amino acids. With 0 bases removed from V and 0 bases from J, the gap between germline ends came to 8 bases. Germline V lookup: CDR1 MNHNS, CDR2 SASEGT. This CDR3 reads CASSEAQVMNTEAFF. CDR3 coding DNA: TGTGCCAGCAGTGAAGCGCAAGTCATGAACACTGAAGCTTTCTTT.

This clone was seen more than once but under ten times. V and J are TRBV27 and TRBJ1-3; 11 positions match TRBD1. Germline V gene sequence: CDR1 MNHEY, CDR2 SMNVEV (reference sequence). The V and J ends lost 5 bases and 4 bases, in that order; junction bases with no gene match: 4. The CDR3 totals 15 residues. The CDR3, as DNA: TGTGCCAGCAGTATGGACAGGGGGCTAGGAAACACCATATATTTT. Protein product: CASSMDRGLGNTIYF.

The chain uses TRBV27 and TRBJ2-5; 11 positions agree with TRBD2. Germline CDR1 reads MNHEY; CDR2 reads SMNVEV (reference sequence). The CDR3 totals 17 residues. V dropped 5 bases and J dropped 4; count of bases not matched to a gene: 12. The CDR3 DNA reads TGTGCCAGCAGTCTGGGACTAGCGGCAGCTTTGGGAGAGACCCAGTACTTC. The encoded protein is CASSLGLAAALGETQYF.

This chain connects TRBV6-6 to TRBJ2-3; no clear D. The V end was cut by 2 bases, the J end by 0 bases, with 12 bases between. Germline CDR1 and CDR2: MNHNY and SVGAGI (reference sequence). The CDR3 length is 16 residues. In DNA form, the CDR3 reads TGTGCCAGCAGTTACCTCCTACGACCTAGCACAGATACGCAGTATTTT. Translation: CASSYLLRPSTDTQYF.

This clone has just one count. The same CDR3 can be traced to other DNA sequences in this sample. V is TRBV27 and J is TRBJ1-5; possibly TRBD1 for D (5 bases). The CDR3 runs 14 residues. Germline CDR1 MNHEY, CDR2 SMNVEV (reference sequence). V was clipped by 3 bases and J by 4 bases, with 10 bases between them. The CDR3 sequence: CASSFRDRNQPQHF. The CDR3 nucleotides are TGTGCCAGCAGTTTCCGCGACAGAAATCAGCCCCAGCATTTT.

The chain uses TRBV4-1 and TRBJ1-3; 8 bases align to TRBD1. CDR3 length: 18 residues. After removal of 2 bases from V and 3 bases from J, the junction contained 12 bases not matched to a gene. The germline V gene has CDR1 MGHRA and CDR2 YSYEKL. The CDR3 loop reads CASSQPTRTGLSGNTIYF. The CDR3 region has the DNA TGCGCCAGCAGCCAACCGACCCGGACAGGGTTGAGTGGAAACACCATATATTTT.

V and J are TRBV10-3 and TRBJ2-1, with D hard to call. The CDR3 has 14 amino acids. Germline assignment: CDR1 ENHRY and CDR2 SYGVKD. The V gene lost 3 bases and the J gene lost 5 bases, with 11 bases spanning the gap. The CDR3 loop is CAISDPASDNEQFF. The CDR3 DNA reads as TGTGCCATCAGTGACCCCGCATCCGACAATGAGCAGTTCTTC.

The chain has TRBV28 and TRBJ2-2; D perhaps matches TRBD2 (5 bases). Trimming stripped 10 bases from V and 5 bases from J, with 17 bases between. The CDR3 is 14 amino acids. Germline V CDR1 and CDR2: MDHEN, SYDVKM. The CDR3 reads CATNAARRTGELFF. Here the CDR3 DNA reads TGTGCCACCAATGCGGCCAGGAGGACCGGGGAGCTGTTTTTT.

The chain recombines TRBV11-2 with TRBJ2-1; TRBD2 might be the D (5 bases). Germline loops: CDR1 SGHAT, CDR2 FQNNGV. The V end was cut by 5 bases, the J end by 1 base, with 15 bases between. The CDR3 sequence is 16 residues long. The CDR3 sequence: CASSLGITGSYNEQFF. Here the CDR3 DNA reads TGTGCCAGCAGCCTAGGGATCACGGGGTCCTACAATGAGCAGTTCTTC.

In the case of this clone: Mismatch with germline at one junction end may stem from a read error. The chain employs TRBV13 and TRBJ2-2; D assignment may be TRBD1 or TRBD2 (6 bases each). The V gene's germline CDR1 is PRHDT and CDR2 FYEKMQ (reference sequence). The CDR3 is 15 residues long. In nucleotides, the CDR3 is TGTGCCAGCAGCTTAGTTTCGGGGGCTTCCGGGGAGTTGTTTTTT. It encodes CASSLVSGASGELFF.

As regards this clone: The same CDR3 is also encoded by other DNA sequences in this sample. Here the CDR3 DNA reads TGCGCCAGCAGCCAAGGGCGAGAAGATTACAATGAGCAGTTCTTC. It codes for CASSQGREDYNEQFF. The chain recombines TRBV4-3 with TRBJ2-1; no reliable D call. Germline assignment: CDR1 LGHNA and CDR2 YSLEER. V was trimmed by 1 base and J by 4 bases, leaving 11 bases between them. This CDR3 spans 15 amino acids.

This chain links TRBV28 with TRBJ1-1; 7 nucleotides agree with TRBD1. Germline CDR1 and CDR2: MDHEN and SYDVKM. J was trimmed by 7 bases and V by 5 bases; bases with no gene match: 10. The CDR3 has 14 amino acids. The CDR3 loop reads CASSPYRGNIEAFF. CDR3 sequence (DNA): TGTGCCAGCAGTCCTTACAGGGGAAATATTGAAGCTTTCTTT.

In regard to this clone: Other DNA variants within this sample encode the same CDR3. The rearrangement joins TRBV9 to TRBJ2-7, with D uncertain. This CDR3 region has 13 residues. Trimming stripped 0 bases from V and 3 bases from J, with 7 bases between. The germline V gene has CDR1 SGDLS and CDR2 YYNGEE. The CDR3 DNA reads TGTGCCAGCAGCGTAGGGACGAACTACGAGCAGTACTTC. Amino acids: CASSVGTNYEQYF.

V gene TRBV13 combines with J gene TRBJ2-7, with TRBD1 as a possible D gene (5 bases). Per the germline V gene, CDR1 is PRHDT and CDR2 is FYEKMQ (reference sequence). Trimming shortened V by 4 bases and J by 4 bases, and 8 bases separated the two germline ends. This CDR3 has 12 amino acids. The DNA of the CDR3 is TGTGCCAGCAGCTCCCAGGGTTACGAGCAGTACTTC. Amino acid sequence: CASSSQGYEQYF.

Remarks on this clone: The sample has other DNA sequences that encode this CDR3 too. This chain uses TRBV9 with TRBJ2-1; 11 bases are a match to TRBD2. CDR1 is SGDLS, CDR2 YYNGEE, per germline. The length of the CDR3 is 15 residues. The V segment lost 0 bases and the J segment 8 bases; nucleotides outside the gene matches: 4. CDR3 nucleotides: TGTGCCAGCAGCGTAGGTACTAGCGGGAGTGATGAGCAGTTCTTC. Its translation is CASSVGTSGSDEQFF.